The source of this T cell receptor (beta chain) is a study of blood T cells in healthy people across ages. General observations from the study: Fewer expanded clones and more diversity marked long-lived versus aged donors. TCR beta diversity, measured per million T cells, fell in a roughly linear way with age.

Comment on this clonotype: Its antigen is undetermined.

It was with a sample-barcoded 5' primer and a J-beta primer mix that a second PCR of roughly 7 to 12 cycles was run. MiXCR, run by TCRdb on the 5' RACE reads, gives a single entry per CDR3 protein. Of 1.5 million or so distinct CDR3 sequences in the sample, around 39% were seen once. Germline lookup yields CDR1 DFQATT and CDR2 SNEGSKA (reference sequence). CDR3 length: 13 amino acids. V was cut by 5 bases and J by 5 bases, with 12 bases left in between. Drawing of peripheral blood yielded ten milliliters from each donor. This chain connects TRBV20-1 to TRBJ1-4, with no clear D. The clonotype was recovered from a woman aged 18-29 years in good health. The specimen sequenced was blood. CDR3 nucleotides: TGCAGTGCTCCCGGCAACGCAAATGAAAAACTGTTTTTT. It translates to CSAPGNANEKLFF.